This T cell receptor beta chain stems from a study of T-cell reconstitution after alpha-beta-depleted transplantation in children. Study observations and caveats: Reported findings indicate that, about two months after transplant, alpha-beta T cells came from several hundred expanded clones, which were derived from non-depleted graft cells. Newly generated T cells supplied most T-cell counts and diversity one year post-transplant. Surviving recipient T cells and thymic progenitors accounted for the high day-60 TCRbeta diversity observed in some patients.

As for this clonotype: Its matching antigen is unknown.

Unique molecular identifiers were used to barcode this TCRbeta library. TCRdb passed the PCR reads through MiXCR, listing each CDR3 protein once. The top ten clones hold less than 40% of a sample with a few hundred thousand distinct CDR3 sequences, 25% to 30% of them seen once. The material sequenced was PBMCs, taken before TCRalphabeta/CD19-depleted stem cell transplant. The receptor was isolated from a boy in the first two years of life with Wiskott-Aldrich syndrome, due to receive a stem cell transplant.

The CDR3 nucleotides are TGCGCCAGCAGCTTGAGCAGCGGGAGGCAGAAAGATACGCAGTATTTT. Translated: CASSLSSGRQKDTQYF. This chain uses TRBV5-1 with TRBJ2-3, with 9 bases identical to TRBD2. The junction had 8 bases not matched to a gene; V was cut back by 1 base and J by 5 bases. This CDR3 is 16 amino acids long. Germline V lookup: CDR1 SGHRS, CDR2 YFSETQ.